This TCR beta chain emerged from a study of T cells expressing NK-cell markers. Study summary: The study drew TCR beta repertoires from sorted CD3+CD56+NKG2C+, CD3+CD56+NKG2C- and CD3+CD56-NKG2C+ T cells. Seven of the eight sequenced donors were classified as HCMV-seropositive, and one was classified as seronegative. Notes on the study in general: Whether expanded NKG2C+ T cell clones were HCMV specific stayed uncertain.

There are 14 residues in the CDR3. Per the germline V gene, CDR1 is MDHEN and CDR2 is SYDVKM. cDNA encoding TCR beta was synthesized via 5'RACE template switching incorporating UMIs. TCRdb re-called the 5' RACE reads and gives one entry per CDR3 protein, without DNA. The sample's table shows approximately 150,000 distinct CDR3 sequences. Turning to this clonotype: Its specificity is not known.

The sequence derives from a young man in good health. Sequenced sample: blood T cells: a sorted CD56 or NKG2C T cell subset, CD4+ or CD8+ T cells, or bulk PBMC T cells (not recorded which). The chain combines TRBV28 with TRBJ1-5. The CDR3: CASSPSSGSQPQHF.